Listed here are 18 T cell receptor beta chains from one sample, sequenced in a study of cytomegalovirus exposure and HLA in healthy donors. Method: immunoSEQ multiplex PCR; TCRdb's copy keeps in-frame clones and lacks some. Among over 120,000 clones listed, about 94% were seen once. The sequenced material came from PBMCs. The receptor set was obtained from a man between 18 and 35 years old in good health and CMV-seropositive.

The chain uses TRBV18 and TRBJ2-7, with TRBD1 matching over 8 bases. CDR1 and CDR2 from the germline V gene are KGHSH and LQKENI. V shed 3 bases and J 4 bases; nucleotides not matched to a gene: 5. This CDR3 is built from 14 residues. The CDR3 region is CASSPGTGNYEQYF. DNA for the CDR3: TGTGCCAGCTCACCCGGGACAGGTAATTACGAGCAGTACTTC.

The rearrangement links TRBV4-1 to TRBJ1-2; 7 bases agree with TRBD1. This CDR3 has 14 amino acids. The ends lost 3 bases at V and 4 bases at J; junction bases unmatched: 5. Germline-derived CDR1 and CDR2 are MGHRA and YSYEKL. CDR3 amino acids: CASSHLGQSYGYTF. In DNA, the CDR3 is TGCGCCAGCAGCCACCTGGGACAGAGCTATGGCTACACCTTC.

The chain employs TRBV6-1 and TRBJ1-2; D ambiguous. The CDR3 has 12 residues. The V end lost 7 bases, the J end lost 2 bases, and 8 bases lay between the germline ends. Germline V gene sequence: CDR1 MNHNS, CDR2 SASEGT. The CDR3 reads CASNHGNYGYTF. CDR3 nucleotide sequence: TGTGCCAGCAATCACGGGAACTATGGCTACACCTTC.

DNA of the CDR3: TGTGCCAGCAGTTTAACGGGCCAGGGCGCTCTATTCTTT. This sequence encodes CASSLTGQGALFF. This sequence joins TRBV27 and TRBJ1-1; D possibly corresponds to TRBD1 (5 bases). Trimming took off 2 bases at V and 14 bases at J, with 18 bases between the two ends. Germline V gene sequence: CDR1 MNHEY, CDR2 SMNVEV (reference sequence). The CDR3 covers 13 residues.

V usage is TRBV28 and J usage is TRBJ1-5, with 9 nucleotides matching TRBD1. With V trimmed by 11 bases and J by 0 bases, 11 bases remained unmatched. Germline assignment: CDR1 MDHEN and CDR2 SYDVKM. This CDR3 comprises 16 residues. The CDR3 DNA reads as TGTGCCGGGGGGACAGGGCCTAATTATAGCAATCAGCCCCAGCATTTT. It codes for CAGGTGPNYSNQPQHF.

The chain employs TRBV27 and TRBJ2-7; 13 positions match TRBD2. Germline V CDR1 and CDR2: MNHEY, SMNVEV (reference sequence). V lost 4 bases, J lost 2 bases, and 5 bases stayed unmatched. The CDR3 contains 16 residues. As DNA, the CDR3 is TGTGCCAGCAGTTCCGAAGGACTAGCGGGGGCCTACGAGCAGTACTTC. Encoded protein: CASSSEGLAGAYEQYF.

This CDR3 is CASSSGQGYGYTF. The CDR3 region has the DNA TGTGCCAGCAGCTCGGGACAGGGATACGGCTACACCTTC. The chain joins TRBV5-4 to TRBJ1-2, with 9 bases lining up with TRBD1. This CDR3 contains 13 residues. V lost 3 bases, J lost 8 bases, and 5 bases stayed unmatched. Germline V gene sequence: CDR1 SGHNT, CDR2 YYREEE (reference sequence).

V and J are TRBV25-1 and TRBJ1-1; D is uncertain. There are 12 residues in the CDR3. Germline CDR1 reads MGHDK; CDR2 reads SYGVNS. V lost 5 bases and J lost 2, with 6 bases in between. This chain's CDR3 is CASSYSNTEAFF. CDR3 in DNA: TGTGCCAGCAGTTACTCCAACACTGAAGCTTTCTTT. Full variable domain (rest looked up from reference TRBV25-1 and TRBJ1-1): EADIYQTPRYLVIGTGKKITLECSQTMGHDKMYWYQQDPGMELHLIHYSYGVNSTEKGDLSSESTVSRIRTEHFPLTLESARPSHTSQYLCASSYSNTEAFFGQGTRLTVV.

V is TRBV27 and J is TRBJ2-3; 8 bases match TRBD1. CDR1 and CDR2 (germline): MNHEY, SMNVEV (reference sequence). The CDR3 covers 15 residues. The V segment lost 7 bases and the J segment 2 bases; nucleotides outside the gene matches: 8. The CDR3 protein is CASIPRGHLTDTQYF. The CDR3, as DNA: TGTGCCAGCATTCCCAGGGGGCACCTCACAGATACGCAGTATTTT.

The rearrangement joins TRBV4-2 to TRBJ2-2, with 12 bases fitting TRBD2. This CDR3 is built from 14 residues. Germline CDR1 is LGHNA and CDR2 is YNFKEQ. Trimming at V came to 6 bases and at J to 6 bases, leaving 2 bases not matched to a gene. For the CDR3, the DNA is TGTGCCAGCAGGACTAGCGGGAGTCCCGGGGAGCTGTTTTTT. It encodes CASRTSGSPGELFF.

The count of this clone is one. The rearrangement links TRBV15 to TRBJ2-2; D perhaps matches TRBD1 (5 bases). This CDR3 region has 16 residues. The ends were cut back, 0 bases at V and 7 bases at J, with 15 bases in the middle. Germline lookup yields CDR1 LNHNV and CDR2 YYDKDF (reference sequence). CDR3 in amino acids: CATSRDAGRVGGELFF. The CDR3, as DNA: TGTGCCACCAGCAGAGATGCTGGCAGGGTTGGCGGGGAGCTGTTTTTT.

The J gene is TRBJ2-7, the V gene TRBV6-1, with TRBD1 identical over 10 bases. The CDR3 has 14 residues. Germline lookup yields CDR1 MNHNS and CDR2 SASEGT. The V gene end was trimmed by 5 bases and the J gene end by 2 bases; junction bases not matched to a gene: 3. The CDR3 DNA reads as TGTGCCAGCAGTAAAGGACAGGGGGCCTACGAGCAGTACTTC. Translated: CASSKGQGAYEQYF.

This clone was recorded once. V is TRBV4-2 and J is TRBJ2-3; 14 positions agree with TRBD2. CDR3 length: 15 amino acids. Germline CDR1 reads LGHNA; CDR2 reads YNFKEQ. The V gene end was trimmed by 4 bases and the J gene end by 5 bases; junction bases not matched to a gene: 2. The DNA of the CDR3 is TGTGCCAGCAGCCTCGGACTAGCGGGAGGAGATACGCAGTATTTT. It is translated as CASSLGLAGGDTQYF.

The J gene is TRBJ1-1, the V gene TRBV5-6; perhaps TRBD1 as D (5 bases). From germline, CDR1 is SGHDT and CDR2 YYEEEE. Trimming stripped 4 bases from V and 10 bases from J, with 23 bases between. The CDR3 length is 15 residues. The CDR3: CASSVRTSGRGGAFF. DNA of the CDR3: TGTGCCAGCAGCGTTAGGACGTCCGGACGGGGGGGAGCTTTCTTT. Variable domain in full (rest from reference TRBV5-6 and TRBJ1-1): DAGVTQSPTHLIKTRGQQVTLRCSPKSGHDTVSWYQQALGQGPQFIFQYYEEEERQRGNFPDRFSGHQFPNYSSELNVNALLLGDSALYLCASSVRTSGRGGAFFGQGTRLTVV.

This chain uses TRBV10-3 with TRBJ2-7, with D perhaps given as TRBD1 or TRBD2 (6 bases each). V was trimmed by 10 bases and J by 5 bases, leaving 15 bases between them. The CDR3 contains 12 residues. Germline-derived CDR1 and CDR2 are ENHRY and SYGVKD. CDR3 in amino acids: CATRGAGNEQYF. CDR3 coding DNA: TGTGCCACCAGGGGTGCGGGAAACGAGCAGTACTTC.

This rearrangement joins TRBV28 to TRBJ2-1; a weak D match, TRBD2 (6 bases). This CDR3 is 13 amino acids long. In germline, CDR1 is MDHEN, CDR2 SYDVKM. V lost 3 bases, J lost 9 bases, and 12 bases lay in between. CDR3 sequence reads: CASSLSGVAEQFF. For the CDR3, the DNA is TGTGCCAGCAGTTTGTCGGGGGTGGCTGAGCAGTTCTTC.

This rearrangement joins TRBV28 to TRBJ2-6, with D possibly being TRBD2 (5 bases). Germline lookup yields CDR1 MDHEN and CDR2 SYDVKM. This CDR3 is built from 15 residues. The V gene lost 2 bases and the J gene lost 3 bases, with 8 bases spanning the gap. Written as DNA, the CDR3 is TGTGCCAGCAGTTTACCCGGAGGTGGGGCCAACGTCCTGACTTTC. Residues: CASSLPGGGANVLTF.

V gene TRBV4-1 combines with J gene TRBJ2-1; D not certain. This CDR3 spans 13 amino acids. CDR1 and CDR2 from the germline V gene are MGHRA and YSYEKL. Between the trimmed V and J ends, which lost 0 bases and 6 bases, there was a span of 6 bases. CDR3 amino acids: CASSQEAGNEQFF. The CDR3 coding sequence is TGCGCCAGCAGCCAAGAAGCCGGCAATGAGCAGTTCTTC.